Sequencing of this T cell receptor beta chain was carried out in a study of early T cells in non-severe SARS-CoV-2 infection. Study information: Sequencing used unsorted whole-blood bulk RNA, so chains lack pairing. The study, taken as a whole, reports: Database matching using VDJdb favored anti-spike CD8 responses, with private and CD4 specificities left missing.

Attachment of unique molecular identifiers to individual cDNA molecules was performed. TCRdb fed the 5' RACE reads into MiXCR, producing one record per CDR3 protein. Seen here are some 50,000 distinct CDR3 sequences, around 8.5% observed once, and the top ten hold less than 25%. Regarding this clonotype: The antigen is unknown.

The CDR3 totals 13 residues. Germline-derived CDR1 and CDR2 are KGHSH and LQKENI. V lost 2 bases to trimming and J lost 5 bases, with 10 bases between them. The chain joins TRBV18 to TRBJ2-7; D is undetermined. The TCR sequence derives from an adult who was a healthcare worker with PCR-confirmed SARS-CoV-2 infection or an uninfected control (not recorded which). The material sequenced was whole blood. The CDR3, as DNA: TGTGCCAGCTCACCAGCACGGATAGACGAGCAGTACTTC. This gives the protein CASSPARIDEQYF.